The next 18 T cell receptor beta chains were all read from a single sample in a study of blood T cell repertoires in COVID-19. Profiling relied on immunoSEQ multiplex PCR, and the TCRdb table lists in-frame clones only, not all of them. In the table there are roughly 500,000 clones, approximately 90% of which are singletons. Sequenced sample: PBMCs or T cells enriched from blood (not recorded which). Receptors originate from a woman aged 40 to 50 who had recovered from COVID-19.

This chain uses TRBV29-1 with TRBJ1-1; no reliable D call. V lost 1 base to trimming and J lost 0 bases, with 6 bases between them. Germline V lookup: CDR1 SQVTM, CDR2 ANQGSEA. CDR3 length: 13 residues. CDR3 in DNA: TGCAGCGTTGAAGGACACCTGAACACTGAAGCTTTCTTT. Translated: CSVEGHLNTEAFF. The full variable domain, in which reference TRBV29-1 and TRBJ1-1 provide the parts outside the CDR3, is SAVISQKPSRDICQRGTSLTIQCQVDSQVTMMFWYRQQPGQSLTLIATANQGSEATYESGFVIDKFPISRPNLTFSTLTVSNMSPEDSSIYLCSVEGHLNTEAFFGQGTRLTVV.

The chain has TRBV4-1 and TRBJ1-2, with 8 positions matching TRBD1. The length of the CDR3 is 14 residues. Germline V gives CDR1 MGHRA, CDR2 YSYEKL. Trimming cost V 4 bases and J 8 bases; bases outside gene matches: 9. In DNA form, the CDR3 reads TGCGCCAGCAGCCGAACAGACAGGGGAGAAGGCTACACCTTC. This translates into CASSRTDRGEGYTF.

This clone has a handful of counts. The CDR3 DNA is TGTGCCAGCAGCTTAGGCCAGCAGCCCCAGCATTTT. Translation: CASSLGQQPQHF. This chain uses TRBV7-9 with TRBJ1-5; D not resolved. V lost 1 base to trimming and J lost 7 bases, with 5 bases between them. Germline V CDR1 and CDR2: SEHNR, FQNEAQ (reference sequence). The CDR3 contains 12 residues.

V gene TRBV27 combines with J gene TRBJ2-3, with a possible D match to TRBD2 (5 bases). V was trimmed by 7 bases and J by 6 bases, leaving 8 bases between them. This CDR3 has 11 amino acids. Looked up from germline, CDR1 is MNHEY and CDR2 is SMNVEV (reference sequence). The CDR3 region has the DNA TGTGCCAGCATCACGGGGGATACGCAGTATTTT. This translates into CASITGDTQYF.

The rearrangement joins TRBV4-1 to TRBJ2-2; D may be TRBD1 (5 bases). The germline V gene has CDR1 MGHRA and CDR2 YSYEKL. The CDR3 contains 15 residues. The germline V and J ends were trimmed by 2 bases and 2 bases, with 9 bases remaining between them. The CDR3 region is CASSQSGHNTGELFF. CDR3 nucleotides: TGCGCCAGCAGCCAATCCGGACATAACACCGGGGAGCTGTTTTTT.

This chain joins TRBV14 and TRBJ1-2, with D unclear. Germline CDR1 SGHDN, CDR2 FVKESK. V lost 2 bases to trimming and J lost 8 bases, with 9 bases between them. The CDR3 runs to 12 residues. CDR3 residues: CASSQWPEGYTF. The CDR3 bases are TGTGCCAGCAGCCAATGGCCGGAGGGCTACACCTTC.

This chain joins TRBV9 and TRBJ1-1; the match to TRBD1 covers 8 bases. Germline CDR1 SGDLS, CDR2 YYNGEE. CDR3 size: 13 residues. V was clipped by 4 bases and J by 10 bases; unmatched bases: 9. CDR3 nucleotide sequence: TGTGCCAGCAGCATCGGACAGGGAAATATAGCTTTCTTT. Protein: CASSIGQGNIAFF.

As DNA, the CDR3 is TGTGCCAGCAGCGCATTATCGGGTTACTCCTACGAGCAGTACTTC. Amino acids: CASSALSGYSYEQYF. The chain carries TRBV27 and TRBJ2-7; D not resolved. Trimming left V 6 bases short and J 0 bases short, with 15 bases between. This CDR3 comprises 15 residues. Germline assignment: CDR1 MNHEY and CDR2 SMNVEV (reference sequence).

The rearrangement links TRBV28 to TRBJ2-7, with 8 bases lining up with TRBD2. Germline-derived CDR1 and CDR2 are MDHEN and SYDVKM. The junction had 13 bases not matched to a gene; V was cut back by 5 bases and J by 7 bases. This CDR3 spans 15 amino acids. In DNA form, the CDR3 reads TGTGCCAGCAGTCTCCTCGGGGGACTAGTGAGGGAGCAGTACTTC. This encodes CASSLLGGLVREQYF.

The sample holds one count of this clone. The chain is built from TRBV11-2 and TRBJ2-7; weak D call: TRBD2 (5 bases). CDR3 length: 13 amino acids. Trimming removed 0 bases from V and 6 bases from J, with 9 bases in between. Looked up from germline, CDR1 is SGHAT and CDR2 is FQNNGV. CDR3 sequence: CASSLERGSEQYF. DNA for the CDR3: TGTGCCAGCAGCTTAGAACGAGGGAGCGAGCAGTACTTC.

V usage is TRBV5-1 and J usage is TRBJ1-6; 7 bases agree with TRBD1. Germline V lookup: CDR1 SGHRS, CDR2 YFSETQ. V trimming: 0 bases; J trimming: 7 bases; junction bases outside the gene matches: 4. The CDR3 runs to 15 residues. The CDR3 region has the DNA TGCGCCAGCAGCTTGGCGGGACAGCGGAATTCACCCCTCCACTTT. Translation gives CASSLAGQRNSPLHF. The full variable domain, its missing parts supplied by reference TRBV5-1 and TRBJ1-6, is KAGVTQTPRYLIKTRGQQVTLSCSPISGHRSVSWYQQTPGQGLQFLFEYFSETQRNKGNFPGRFSGRQFSNSRSEMNVSTLELGDSALYLCASSLAGQRNSPLHFGNGTRLTVT.

This chain links TRBV19 with TRBJ1-6; D remains ambiguous. V was trimmed by 4 bases and J by 9 bases, leaving 10 bases between them. The germline V gene encodes CDR1 LNHDA and CDR2 SQIVND (reference sequence). The CDR3 is made up of 13 amino acids. The CDR3 region has the DNA TGTGCCAGTAGTACCCCGCGAAGTTCACCCCTCCACTTT. This codes for CASSTPRSSPLHF.

The chain recombines TRBV5-4 with TRBJ2-4; TRBD2 aligns across 10 bases. The V and J ends lost 4 bases and 7 bases, in that order; junction bases with no gene match: 11. Germline assignment: CDR1 SGHNT and CDR2 YYREEE (reference sequence). This CDR3 comprises 16 residues. The CDR3 spells CASSDIAGGAANIQYF. The CDR3, as DNA: TGTGCCAGCAGCGACATAGCGGGAGGCGCGGCGAACATTCAGTACTTC.

The rearrangement uses TRBV2 and TRBJ1-1, with D perhaps matching TRBD1 (5 bases). The germline V gene has CDR1 SNHLY and CDR2 FYNNEI. This CDR3 region has 14 residues. V lost 7 bases, J lost 3 bases, and 15 bases lay in between. For the CDR3, the DNA is TGTGCCAGCAACCAGTGGGGCGCAGACACTGAAGCTTTCTTT. It specifies CASNQWGADTEAFF.

The chain employs TRBV6-5 and TRBJ2-7; 8 nucleotides align to TRBD2. After removal of 6 bases from V and 2 bases from J, the junction contained 0 bases not matched to a gene. The CDR3 contains 12 residues. Germline assignment: CDR1 MNHEY and CDR2 SVGAGI. The CDR3: CASRAGAYEQYF. CDR3 in DNA: TGTGCCAGCAGAGCGGGAGCCTACGAGCAGTACTTC.

The table lists this clone with a count of one. V is TRBV2 and J is TRBJ2-7; D perhaps matches TRBD2 (6 bases). The V end lost 6 bases, the J end lost 2 bases, and 11 bases lay between the germline ends. Germline assignment: CDR1 SNHLY and CDR2 FYNNEI. The CDR3 is 13 amino acids. The chain's CDR3 is CASRGGRTYEQYF. Written as DNA, the CDR3 is TGTGCCAGCAGAGGTGGGAGGACCTACGAGCAGTACTTC.

This clone was recorded once. V and J are TRBV18 and TRBJ2-3; 9 bases agree with TRBD2. The germline V gene encodes CDR1 KGHSH and CDR2 LQKENI. Trimming at V came to 1 base and at J to 2 bases, leaving 4 bases not matched to a gene. CDR3 length: 16 residues. The CDR3 DNA is TGTGCCAGCTCACCACAGGGACTAGCCTACACAGATACGCAGTATTTT. Encoded protein: CASSPQGLAYTDTQYF.

This chain connects TRBV4-1 to TRBJ1-1; 9 bases agree with TRBD1. There are 18 residues in the CDR3. V was clipped by 1 base and J by 3 bases; unmatched bases: 12. Germline V CDR1 and CDR2: MGHRA, YSYEKL. The CDR3 nucleotides are TGCGCCAGCAGCCAAGTGGGGCGGGACAGGGTGCGTTACACTGAAGCTTTCTTT. This codes for CASSQVGRDRVRYTEAFF.